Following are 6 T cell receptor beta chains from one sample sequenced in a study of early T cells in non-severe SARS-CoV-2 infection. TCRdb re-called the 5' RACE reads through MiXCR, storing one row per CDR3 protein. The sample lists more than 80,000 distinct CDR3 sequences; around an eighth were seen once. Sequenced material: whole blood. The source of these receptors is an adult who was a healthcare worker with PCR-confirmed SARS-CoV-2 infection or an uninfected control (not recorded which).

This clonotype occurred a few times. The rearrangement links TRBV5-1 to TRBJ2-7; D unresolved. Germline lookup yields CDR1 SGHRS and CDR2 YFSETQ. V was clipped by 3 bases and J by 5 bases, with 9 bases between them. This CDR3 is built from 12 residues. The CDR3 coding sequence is TGCGCCAGCAGCTCGCCTGTGAACGAGCAGTACTTC. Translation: CASSSPVNEQYF. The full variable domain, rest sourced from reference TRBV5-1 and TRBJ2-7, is KAGVTQTPRYLIKTRGQQVTLSCSPISGHRSVSWYQQTPGQGLQFLFEYFSETQRNKGNFPGRFSGRQFSNSRSEMNVSTLELGDSALYLCASSSPVNEQYFGPGTRLTVT.

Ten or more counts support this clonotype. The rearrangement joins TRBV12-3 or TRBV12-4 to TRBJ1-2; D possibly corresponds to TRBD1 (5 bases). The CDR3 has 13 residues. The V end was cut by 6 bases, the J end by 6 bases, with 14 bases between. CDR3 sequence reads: CASSQGAGDGYTF. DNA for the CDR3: TGTGCCAGCAGCCAAGGGGCCGGGGATGGCTACACCTTC.

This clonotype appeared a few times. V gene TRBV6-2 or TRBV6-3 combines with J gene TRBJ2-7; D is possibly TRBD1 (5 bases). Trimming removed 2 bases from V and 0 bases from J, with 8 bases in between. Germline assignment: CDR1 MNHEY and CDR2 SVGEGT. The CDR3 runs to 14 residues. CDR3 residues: CASSYPTVSYEQYF. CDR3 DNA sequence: TGTGCCAGCAGTTACCCGACAGTCTCCTACGAGCAGTACTTC.

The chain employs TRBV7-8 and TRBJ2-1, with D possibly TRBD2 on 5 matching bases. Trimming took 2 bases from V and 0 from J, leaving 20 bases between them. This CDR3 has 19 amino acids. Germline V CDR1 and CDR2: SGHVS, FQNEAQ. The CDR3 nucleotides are TGTGCCAGCAGCTTATCCGGGCCGGAGAGGGTAAACTCCTACAATGAGCAGTTCTTC. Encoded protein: CASSLSGPERVNSYNEQFF.

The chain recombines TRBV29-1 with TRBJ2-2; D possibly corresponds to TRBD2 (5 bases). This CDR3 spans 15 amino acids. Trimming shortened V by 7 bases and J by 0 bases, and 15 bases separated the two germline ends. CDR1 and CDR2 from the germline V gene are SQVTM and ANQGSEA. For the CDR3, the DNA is TGCAGCGGGTACTTGCGGGCTCCGAACACCGGGGAGCTGTTTTTT. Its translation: CSGYLRAPNTGELFF.

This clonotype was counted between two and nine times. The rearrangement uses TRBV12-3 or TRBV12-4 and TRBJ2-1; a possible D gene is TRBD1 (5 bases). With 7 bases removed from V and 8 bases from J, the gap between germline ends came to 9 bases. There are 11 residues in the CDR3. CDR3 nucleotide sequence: TGTGCCAGCACTAGGGGCGATGAGCAGTTCTTC. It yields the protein CASTRGDEQFF.